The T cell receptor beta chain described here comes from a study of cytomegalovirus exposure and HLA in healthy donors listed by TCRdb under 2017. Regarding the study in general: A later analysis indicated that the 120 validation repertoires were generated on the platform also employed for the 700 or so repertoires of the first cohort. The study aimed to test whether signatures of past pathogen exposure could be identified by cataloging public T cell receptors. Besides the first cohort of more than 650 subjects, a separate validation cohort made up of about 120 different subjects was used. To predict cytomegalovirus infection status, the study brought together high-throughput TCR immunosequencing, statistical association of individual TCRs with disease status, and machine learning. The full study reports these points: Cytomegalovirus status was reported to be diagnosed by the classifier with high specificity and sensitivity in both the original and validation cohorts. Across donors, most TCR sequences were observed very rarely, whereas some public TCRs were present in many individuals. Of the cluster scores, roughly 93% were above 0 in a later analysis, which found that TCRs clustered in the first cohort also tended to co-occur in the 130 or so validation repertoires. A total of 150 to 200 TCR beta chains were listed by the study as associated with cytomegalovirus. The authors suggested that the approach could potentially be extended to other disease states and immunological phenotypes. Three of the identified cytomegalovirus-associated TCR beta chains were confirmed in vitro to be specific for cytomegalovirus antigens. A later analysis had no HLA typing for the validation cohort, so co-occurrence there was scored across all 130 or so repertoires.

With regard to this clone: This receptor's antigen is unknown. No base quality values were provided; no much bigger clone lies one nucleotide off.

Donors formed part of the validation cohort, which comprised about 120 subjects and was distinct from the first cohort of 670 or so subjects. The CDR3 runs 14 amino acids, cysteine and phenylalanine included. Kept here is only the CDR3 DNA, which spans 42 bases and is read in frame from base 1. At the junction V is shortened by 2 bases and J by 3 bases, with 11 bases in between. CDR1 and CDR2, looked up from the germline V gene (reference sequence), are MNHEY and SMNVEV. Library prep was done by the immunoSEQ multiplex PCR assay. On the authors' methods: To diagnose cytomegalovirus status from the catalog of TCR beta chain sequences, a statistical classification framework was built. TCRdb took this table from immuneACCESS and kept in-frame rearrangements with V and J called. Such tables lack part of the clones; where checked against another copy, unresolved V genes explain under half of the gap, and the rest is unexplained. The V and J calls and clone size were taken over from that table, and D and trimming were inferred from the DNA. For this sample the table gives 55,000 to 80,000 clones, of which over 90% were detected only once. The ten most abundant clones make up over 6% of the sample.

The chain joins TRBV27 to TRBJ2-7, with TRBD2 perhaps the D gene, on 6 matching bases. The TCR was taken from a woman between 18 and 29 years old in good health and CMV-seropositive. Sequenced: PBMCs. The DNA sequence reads TGTGCCAGCAGTTTAGGCGGGGTACACTACGAGCAGTACTTC. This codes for CASSLGGVHYEQYF.